A single sample gave rise to the 12 T cell receptor beta chains below, sequenced in a study of T cell repertoires in aging, cancer and after chemotherapy. A mixed TRB-A/B primer pool amplified rearranged TRB by multiplex touch-down PCR. TCRdb reanalysed the multiplex PCR reads using MiXCR and keeps one entry per CDR3 protein. Of 13,000 or so distinct CDR3 sequences listed, 25% are singletons. Peripheral blood genomic DNA, not sorted cells or RNA, was the template. The source material was blood. The source is a human donor in good health.

This chain links TRBV25-1 with TRBJ1-2; D possibly corresponds to TRBD1 (5 bases). From germline, CDR1 is MGHDK and CDR2 SYGVNS. The CDR3 is 12 residues long. V was trimmed by 7 bases and J by 6 bases, leaving 12 bases between them. Written as DNA, the CDR3 is TGTGCCAGCAAGGACGGGACCGATGGCTACACCTTC. It codes for CASKDGTDGYTF.

The CDR3 is CASSRGLDGETQYF. As DNA, the CDR3 is TGTGCCAGCAGCCGCGGACTAGATGGGGAGACCCAGTACTTC. The gene calls are TRBV5-4 and TRBJ2-5; TRBD2 agrees at 7 bases. Germline V lookup: CDR1 SGHNT, CDR2 YYREEE (reference sequence). The CDR3 has 14 amino acids. J lost 5 bases, V lost 4 bases, and 8 bases had no gene match.

In its sample, this clonotype was seen a few times. The chain is built from TRBV28 and TRBJ2-7; D remains unclear. Trimming stripped 5 bases from V and 6 bases from J, with 14 bases between. The CDR3 extends over 13 amino acids. Per germline, CDR1 MDHEN and CDR2 SYDVKM. The CDR3 DNA sequence: TGTGCCAGCAGTGTCGGGCCGGTGGGCGAGCAGTACTTC. The encoded protein is CASSVGPVGEQYF.

As to this clonotype: The junction departs from the called germline gene at one end, perhaps through a read error. The chain carries TRBV7-7 and TRBJ2-5, with D tentatively TRBD2 (5 bases). Germline V gene data show CDR1 as SSHAT and CDR2 as FNYEAQ (reference sequence). CDR3 size: 15 residues. In DNA form, the CDR3 reads TGTGCTAGCAGCTTAGCGCATGGTCCCCAAGAGACCCAGTACTTC. Amino acids: CASSLAHGPQETQYF.

This clonotype was seen a handful of times. J is TRBJ2-3 and V is TRBV6-6; either TRBD1 or TRBD2 may fit D (6 bases each). V lost 11 bases to trimming and J lost 5 bases, with 20 bases between them. Germline CDR1 and CDR2: MNHNY and SVGAGI (reference sequence). This CDR3 has 14 residues. The CDR3 here is CASTGGSRGDTQYF. The CDR3 DNA sequence: TGTGCCTCCACCGGGGGCAGTCGGGGAGATACGCAGTATTTT.

The J gene is TRBJ1-4, the V gene TRBV24-1, with D perhaps matching TRBD1 (6 bases). V gave up 4 bases and J gave up 8 bases, with 16 bases separating them. CDR3 size: 15 residues. The V gene's germline CDR1 is KGHDR and CDR2 SFDVKD. DNA for the CDR3: TGTGCCACCAGTGACCCTACAGGGAATGCGGAAAAACTGTTTTTT. Protein sequence: CATSDPTGNAEKLFF.

The chain carries TRBV20-1 and TRBJ2-4; weak D call: TRBD1 (6 bases). Trimming took 3 bases from V and 1 from J, leaving 7 bases between them. The V gene's germline CDR1 is DFQATT and CDR2 SNEGSKA (reference sequence). This CDR3 is 13 amino acids long. The CDR3 DNA follows: TGCAGTGCTAGGCAGGGGGCCAAAAACATTCAGTACTTC. Its translation is CSARQGAKNIQYF.

V usage is TRBV19 and J usage is TRBJ2-5, with 11 bases that match TRBD2. This CDR3 contains 16 residues. Germline CDR1 LNHDA, CDR2 SQIVND (reference sequence). V dropped 3 bases and J dropped 5; count of bases not matched to a gene: 8. Here the CDR3 DNA reads TGTGCCAGTAGTATCCTATCTAGCGGGGGGTTTGAGACCCAGTACTTC. Its translation is CASSILSSGGFETQYF.

This clonotype showed up many times. The chain carries TRBV7-9 and TRBJ1-3; D is ambiguous. The CDR3 sequence is 14 residues long. V lost 4 bases and J 3 bases, leaving 10 bases between the germline ends. Germline CDR1 is SEHNR and CDR2 is FQNEAQ (reference sequence). CDR3 sequence (DNA): TGTGCCAGCAGCTCGGCGCCGGGTGGAAACACCATATATTTT. Translation: CASSSAPGGNTIYF.

This rearrangement joins TRBV28 to TRBJ1-2; D is uncertain. The ends were cut back, 2 bases at V and 4 bases at J, with 11 bases in the middle. The CDR3 length is 14 residues. Germline V lookup: CDR1 MDHEN, CDR2 SYDVKM. CDR3 sequence: CASSLARVGYGYTF. The CDR3 DNA sequence: TGTGCCAGCAGTTTAGCAAGGGTGGGCTATGGCTACACCTTC.

This clonotype was detected only a few times. The chain couples TRBV9 to TRBJ1-3, with 7 bases matching TRBD1. CDR1 is SGDLS, CDR2 YYNGEE, per germline. The CDR3 runs 14 residues. Losses at the gene ends were 3 bases for V and 2 bases for J; bases not matched to a gene: 2. The CDR3 DNA is TGTGCCAGCAGCGCCACAGGGGCTGGAAACACCATATATTTT. Its translation is CASSATGAGNTIYF.

This clonotype was recorded a few times. The chain links TRBV12-3 or TRBV12-4 to TRBJ2-2; D is unclear. Trimming removed 3 bases at V and 1 base at J, with 6 bases between. The CDR3 consists of 14 residues. The CDR3 bases are TGTGCCAGCAGTTTCTTGATGAACACCGGGGAGCTGTTTTTT. This sequence encodes CASSFLMNTGELFF.